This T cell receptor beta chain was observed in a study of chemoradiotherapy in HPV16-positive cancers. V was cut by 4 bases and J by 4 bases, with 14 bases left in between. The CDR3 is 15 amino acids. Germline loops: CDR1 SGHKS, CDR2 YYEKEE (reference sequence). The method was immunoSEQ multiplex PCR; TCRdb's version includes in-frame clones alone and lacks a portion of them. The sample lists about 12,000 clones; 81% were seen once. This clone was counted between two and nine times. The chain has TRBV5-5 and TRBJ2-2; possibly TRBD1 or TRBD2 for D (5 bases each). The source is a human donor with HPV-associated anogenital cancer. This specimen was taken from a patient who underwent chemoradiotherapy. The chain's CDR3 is CASSVEGRSTGELFF. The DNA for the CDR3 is TGTGCCAGCAGCGTCGAGGGGCGGAGCACCGGGGAGCTGTTTTTT.